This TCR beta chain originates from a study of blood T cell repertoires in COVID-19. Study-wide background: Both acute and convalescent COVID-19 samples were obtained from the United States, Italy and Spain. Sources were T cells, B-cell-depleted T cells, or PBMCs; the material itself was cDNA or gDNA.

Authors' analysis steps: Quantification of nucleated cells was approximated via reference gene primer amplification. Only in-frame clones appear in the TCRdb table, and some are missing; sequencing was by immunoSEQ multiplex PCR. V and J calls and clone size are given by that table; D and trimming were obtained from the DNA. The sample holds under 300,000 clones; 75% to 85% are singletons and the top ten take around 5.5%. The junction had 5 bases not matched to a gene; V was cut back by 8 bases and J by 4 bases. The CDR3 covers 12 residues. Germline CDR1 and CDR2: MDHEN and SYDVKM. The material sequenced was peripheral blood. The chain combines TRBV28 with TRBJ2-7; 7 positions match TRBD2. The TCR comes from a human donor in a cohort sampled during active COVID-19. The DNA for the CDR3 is TGTGCCAGCCTGGGGGGGTTGTACGAGCAGTACTTC. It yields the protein CASLGGLYEQYF.